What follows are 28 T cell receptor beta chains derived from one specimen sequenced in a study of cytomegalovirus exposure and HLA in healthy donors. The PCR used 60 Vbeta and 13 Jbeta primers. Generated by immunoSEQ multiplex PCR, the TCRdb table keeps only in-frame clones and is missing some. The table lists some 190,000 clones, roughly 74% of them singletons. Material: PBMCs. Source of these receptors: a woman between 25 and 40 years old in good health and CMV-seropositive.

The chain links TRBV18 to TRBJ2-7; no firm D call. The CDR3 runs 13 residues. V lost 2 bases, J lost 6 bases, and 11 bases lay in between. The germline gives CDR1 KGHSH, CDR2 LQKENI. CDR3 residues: CASSPSPTVEQYF. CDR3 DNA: TGTGCCAGCTCACCATCCCCCACAGTCGAGCAGTACTTC.

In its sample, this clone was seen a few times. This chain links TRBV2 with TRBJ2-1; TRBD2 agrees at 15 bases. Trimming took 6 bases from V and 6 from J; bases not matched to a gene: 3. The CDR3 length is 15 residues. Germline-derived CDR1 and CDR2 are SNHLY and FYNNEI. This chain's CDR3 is CASRRTSGGGNEQFF. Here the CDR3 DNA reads TGTGCCAGCAGGCGGACTAGCGGGGGGGGCAATGAGCAGTTCTTC.

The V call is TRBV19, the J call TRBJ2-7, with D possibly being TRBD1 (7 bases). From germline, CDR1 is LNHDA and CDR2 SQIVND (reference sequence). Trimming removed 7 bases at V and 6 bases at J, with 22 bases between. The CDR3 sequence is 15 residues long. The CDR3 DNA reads TGTGCCAGTAACCCTTCAGGGGGGAATTTCGGCGAGCAGTACTTC. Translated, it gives CASNPSGGNFGEQYF.

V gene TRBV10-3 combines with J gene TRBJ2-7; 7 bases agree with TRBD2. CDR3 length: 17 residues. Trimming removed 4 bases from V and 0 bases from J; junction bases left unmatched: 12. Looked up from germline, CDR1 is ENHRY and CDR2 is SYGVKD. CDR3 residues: CAISGGGERDYSYEQYF. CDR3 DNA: TGTGCCATCAGTGGCGGGGGAGAGCGGGATTACTCCTACGAGCAGTACTTC.

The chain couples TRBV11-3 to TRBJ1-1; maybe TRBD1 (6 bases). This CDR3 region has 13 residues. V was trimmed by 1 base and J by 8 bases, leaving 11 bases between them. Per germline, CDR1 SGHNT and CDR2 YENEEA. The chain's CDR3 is CASSLAPDSEAFF. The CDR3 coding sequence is TGTGCCAGCAGCTTAGCCCCGGACAGCGAAGCTTTCTTT.

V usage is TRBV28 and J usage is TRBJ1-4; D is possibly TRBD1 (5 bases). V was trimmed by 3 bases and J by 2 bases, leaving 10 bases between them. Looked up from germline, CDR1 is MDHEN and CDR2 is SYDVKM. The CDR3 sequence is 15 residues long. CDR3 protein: CASSFYRSTNEKLFF. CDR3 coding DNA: TGTGCCAGCAGTTTCTACAGGTCCACTAATGAAAAACTGTTTTTT.

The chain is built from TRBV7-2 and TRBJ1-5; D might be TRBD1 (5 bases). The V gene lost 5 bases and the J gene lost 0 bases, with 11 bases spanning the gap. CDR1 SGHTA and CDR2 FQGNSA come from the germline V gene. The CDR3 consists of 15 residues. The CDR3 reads CASSPRTPSNQPQHF. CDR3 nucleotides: TGTGCCAGCAGCCCTCGGACACCTAGCAATCAGCCCCAGCATTTT.

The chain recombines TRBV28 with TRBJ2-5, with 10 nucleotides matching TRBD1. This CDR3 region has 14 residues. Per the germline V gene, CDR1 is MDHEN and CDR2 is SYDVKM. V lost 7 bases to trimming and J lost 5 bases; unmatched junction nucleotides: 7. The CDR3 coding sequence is TGTGCCAGCACCGGGACAGGGGATGCGGAGACCCAGTACTTC. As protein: CASTGTGDAETQYF.

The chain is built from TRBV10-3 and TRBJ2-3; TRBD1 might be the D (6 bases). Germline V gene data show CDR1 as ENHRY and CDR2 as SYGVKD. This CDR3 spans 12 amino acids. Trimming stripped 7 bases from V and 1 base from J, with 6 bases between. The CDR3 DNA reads TGTGCCATCAAGGGGGGCACAGATACGCAGTATTTT. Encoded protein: CAIKGGTDTQYF.

This CDR3 is CASSQEVGFLGEAFF. The CDR3 DNA reads as TGTGCCAGCAGCCAAGAAGTCGGGTTTCTGGGTGAAGCTTTCTTT. J is TRBJ1-1 and V is TRBV14; no reliable D call. CDR1 and CDR2 from the germline V gene are SGHDN and FVKESK. V lost 0 bases and J 7 bases, leaving 15 bases between the germline ends. This CDR3 spans 15 amino acids.

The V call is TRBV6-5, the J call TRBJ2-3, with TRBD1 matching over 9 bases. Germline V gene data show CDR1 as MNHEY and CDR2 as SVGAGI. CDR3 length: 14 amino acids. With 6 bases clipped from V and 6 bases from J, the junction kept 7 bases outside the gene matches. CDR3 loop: CASSRDRDGDTQYF. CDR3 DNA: TGTGCCAGCAGCCGGGACAGGGATGGGGATACGCAGTATTTT.

The CDR3 protein is CASSPAGGVRETQYF. The CDR3 bases are TGTGCCAGCTCACCGGCTGGAGGGGTTCGAGAGACCCAGTACTTC. The chain recombines TRBV18 with TRBJ2-5; possibly TRBD2 for D (6 bases). Looked up from germline, CDR1 is KGHSH and CDR2 is LQKENI. V gave up 3 bases and J gave up 4 bases, with 15 bases separating them. CDR3 size: 15 residues.

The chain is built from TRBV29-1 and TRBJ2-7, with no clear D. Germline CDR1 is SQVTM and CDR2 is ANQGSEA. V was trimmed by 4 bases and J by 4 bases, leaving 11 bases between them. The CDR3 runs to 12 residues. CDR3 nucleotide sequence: TGCAGCGTTGGAGGCCACCGGTACGAGCAGTACTTC. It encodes CSVGGHRYEQYF.

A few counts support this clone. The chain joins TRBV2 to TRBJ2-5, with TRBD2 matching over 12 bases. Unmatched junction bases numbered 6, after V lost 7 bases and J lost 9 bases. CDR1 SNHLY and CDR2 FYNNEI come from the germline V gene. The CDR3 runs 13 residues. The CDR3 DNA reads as TGTGCCAGCAAGGGGCTAGCGGGGGGGGCCCAGTACTTC. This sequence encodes CASKGLAGGAQYF.

CDR3 nucleotide sequence: TGTGCCAGCAGCTTCTCCAGGGAGGCGAGGTCCGATGAGCAGTTCTTC. It translates to CASSFSREARSDEQFF. The rearrangement joins TRBV9 to TRBJ2-1, with D perhaps TRBD2 (6 bases). V was trimmed by 4 bases and J by 8 bases, leaving 22 bases between them. The CDR3 sequence is 16 residues long. Germline lookup yields CDR1 SGDLS and CDR2 YYNGEE.

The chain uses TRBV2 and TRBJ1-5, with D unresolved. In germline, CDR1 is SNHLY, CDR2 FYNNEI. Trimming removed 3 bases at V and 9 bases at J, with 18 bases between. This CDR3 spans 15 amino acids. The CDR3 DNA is TGTGCCAGCAGTGATAGGCGGGTGAGCCGGGGGCCCCAGCATTTT. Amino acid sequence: CASSDRRVSRGPQHF.

For the CDR3, the DNA is TGTGCCAGCTCACAACTGGGACAGGGCCCAGATACGCAGTATTTT. This codes for CASSQLGQGPDTQYF. V and J are TRBV18 and TRBJ2-3; 9 bases fit TRBD1. Trimming took 4 bases from V and 4 from J; bases not matched to a gene: 6. The germline gives CDR1 KGHSH, CDR2 LQKENI. The CDR3 totals 15 residues. Complete variable domain (other parts from reference TRBV18 and TRBJ2-3): NAGVMQNPRHLVRRRGQEARLRCSPMKGHSHVYWYRQLPEEGLKFMVYLQKENIIDESGMPKERFSAEFPKEGPSILRIQQVVRGDSAAYFCASSQLGQGPDTQYFGPGTRLTVL.

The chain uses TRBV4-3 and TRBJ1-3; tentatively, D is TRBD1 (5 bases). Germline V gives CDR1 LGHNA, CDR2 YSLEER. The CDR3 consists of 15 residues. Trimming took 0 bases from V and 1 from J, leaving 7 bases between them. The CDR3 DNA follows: TGCGCCAGCAGCCAAGAATACAGGTCTGGAAACACCATATATTTT. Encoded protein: CASSQEYRSGNTIYF.

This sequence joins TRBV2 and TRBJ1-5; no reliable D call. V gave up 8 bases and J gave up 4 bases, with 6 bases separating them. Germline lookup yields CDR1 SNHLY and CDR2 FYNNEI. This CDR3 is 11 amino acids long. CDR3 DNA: TGTGCCAGCGGAGGTAATCAGCCCCAGCATTTT. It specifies CASGGNQPQHF.

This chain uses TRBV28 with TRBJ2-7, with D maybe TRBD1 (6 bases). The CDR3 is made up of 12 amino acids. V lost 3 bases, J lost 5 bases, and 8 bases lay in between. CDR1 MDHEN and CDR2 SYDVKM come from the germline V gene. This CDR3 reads CASSLTGHEQYF. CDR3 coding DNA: TGTGCCAGCAGTTTGACAGGCCACGAGCAGTACTTC.

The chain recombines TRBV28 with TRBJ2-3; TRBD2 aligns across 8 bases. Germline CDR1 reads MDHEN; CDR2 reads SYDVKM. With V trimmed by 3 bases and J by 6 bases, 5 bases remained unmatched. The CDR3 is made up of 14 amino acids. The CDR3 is CASSFGLATDTQYF. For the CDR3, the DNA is TGTGCCAGCAGTTTTGGACTAGCTACGGATACGCAGTATTTT.

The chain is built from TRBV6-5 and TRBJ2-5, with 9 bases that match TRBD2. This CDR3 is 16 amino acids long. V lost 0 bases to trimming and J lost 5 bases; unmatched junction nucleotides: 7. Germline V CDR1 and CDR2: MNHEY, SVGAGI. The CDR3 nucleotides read TGTGCCAGCAGTTACTCGCTAGGGACTAGCTCGGAGACCCAGTACTTC. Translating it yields CASSYSLGTSSETQYF.

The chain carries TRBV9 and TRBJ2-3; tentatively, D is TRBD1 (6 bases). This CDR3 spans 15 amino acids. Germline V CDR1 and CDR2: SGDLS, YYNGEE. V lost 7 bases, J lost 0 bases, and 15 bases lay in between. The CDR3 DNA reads TGTGCCAGCGCGATGACAGGTGCTAGCACAGATACGCAGTATTTT. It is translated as CASAMTGASTDTQYF.

The CDR3 DNA reads TGTGCCAGTAGTATAACCTCAGGGACAGATACGCAGTATTTT. As protein: CASSITSGTDTQYF. V gene TRBV19 combines with J gene TRBJ2-3; tentatively, D is TRBD1 (5 bases). V lost 2 bases to trimming and J lost 3 bases, with 9 bases between them. The CDR3 length is 14 residues. The germline CDR1 and CDR2 sequences are LNHDA and SQIVND (reference sequence). Combining the CDR3 with reference TRBV19 and TRBJ2-3 gives the whole variable domain DGGITQSPKYLFRKEGQNVTLSCEQNLNHDAMYWYRQDPGQGLRLIYYSQIVNDFQKGDIAEGYSVSREKKESFPLTVTSAQKNPTAFYLCASSITSGTDTQYFGPGTRLTVL.

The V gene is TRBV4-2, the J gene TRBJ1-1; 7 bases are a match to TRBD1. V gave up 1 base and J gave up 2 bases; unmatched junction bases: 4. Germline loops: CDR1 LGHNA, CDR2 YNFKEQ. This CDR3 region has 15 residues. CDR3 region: CASSQAGTDNTEAFF. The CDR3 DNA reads TGTGCCAGCAGCCAAGCCGGGACAGATAACACTGAAGCTTTCTTT.

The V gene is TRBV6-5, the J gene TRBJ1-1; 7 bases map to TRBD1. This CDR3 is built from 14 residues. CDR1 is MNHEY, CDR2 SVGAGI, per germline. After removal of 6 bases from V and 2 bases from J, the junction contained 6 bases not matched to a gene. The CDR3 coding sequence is TGTGCCAGCAGCCGCCGGGACAGCAACACTGAAGCTTTCTTT. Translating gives CASSRRDSNTEAFF.

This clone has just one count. The CDR3 loop reads CASRGFGETQYF. DNA of the CDR3: TGTGCCTCGAGGGGGTTCGGGGAGACCCAGTACTTC. This chain links TRBV19 with TRBJ2-5, with D perhaps TRBD1 (6 bases). Germline-derived CDR1 and CDR2 are LNHDA and SQIVND (reference sequence). The CDR3 is made up of 12 amino acids. Trimming pared 11 bases from V and 5 bases from J, leaving 15 bases between.

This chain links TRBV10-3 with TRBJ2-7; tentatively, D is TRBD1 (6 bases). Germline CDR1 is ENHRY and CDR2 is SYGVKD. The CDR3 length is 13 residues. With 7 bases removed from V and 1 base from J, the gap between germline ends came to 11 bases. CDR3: CAITEGQSYEQYF. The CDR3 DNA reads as TGTGCCATCACCGAAGGACAGTCCTACGAGCAGTACTTC.